This T cell receptor beta chain stems from a study of T cell repertoires in ileal Crohn's disease. General study results and limits: Mucosal expansions were suggested to be mainly CD8 T cells. Every patient over 26.8% clonality showed endoscopic recurrence. Active smokers at surgery had more clonal expansions than non-smokers.

Per sample, roughly 500 nanograms of biopsy DNA were TCRB immunosequenced. Profiling relied on immunoSEQ multiplex PCR, and the TCRdb table lists in-frame clones only, not all of them. The profile shows about 15,000 clones, 88% of them singletons. V was pared by 4 bases and J by 8 bases, with 24 bases between. Germline values: CDR1 SGDLS, CDR2 YYNGEE. The CDR3 is 16 residues long. Comment on this clone: Its target is not known.

This clonotype was obtained from an adult with Crohn's disease. The sequenced sample consisted of ileal tissue. The chain employs TRBV9 and TRBJ1-2; the D is unclear. The CDR3 reads CASSPEIRSEARGYTF. As DNA, the CDR3 is TGTGCCAGCAGCCCAGAAATTAGAAGTGAGGCTAGGGGCTACACCTTC. The full variable domain, completed using reference TRBV9 and TRBJ1-2, is DSGVTQTPKHLITATGQRVTLRCSPRSGDLSVYWYQQSLDQGLQFLIQYYNGEERAKGNILERFSAQQFPDLHSELNLSSLELGDSALYFCASSPEIRSEARGYTFGSGTRLTVV.